This T cell receptor beta chain was recovered during a study of cytomegalovirus exposure and HLA in healthy donors. Study results and limitations: Among CMV-associated TCR beta chains, most appeared HLA-restricted in a later analysis. Generally TCR sequences proved uncommon, though certain public TCRs appeared in numerous donors.

For this clone: As yet, its antigen is unknown.

This CDR3 is 14 amino acids long. After removal of 7 bases from V and 3 bases from J, the junction contained 6 bases not matched to a gene. Germline values: CDR1 LNHDA, CDR2 SQIVND (reference sequence). The PCR contained 60 Vbeta and 13 Jbeta primers. Generated by immunoSEQ multiplex PCR, the TCRdb table keeps only in-frame clones and is missing some. The sample has 110,000 or so clones, roughly three quarters seen once. This rearrangement joins TRBV19 to TRBJ1-5; TRBD1 matches at 7 bases. The TCR sequence derives from a man in his fifties or sixties in good health and CMV-seropositive. Sequencing was carried out using PBMCs. CDR3 region: CASKIRGDNQPQHF. As DNA, the CDR3 is TGTGCCAGTAAAATCAGGGGGGACAATCAGCCCCAGCATTTT.